The rows below give T cell receptor beta chains drawn from one sample of a study of T cell responses to AZD1222 COVID-19 vaccine. Assay: immunoSEQ multiplex PCR; the TCRdb copy retains only in-frame clones and omits some. The profile shows 180,000 or so clones, about 91% of them singletons. The source was peripheral blood, collected 28 days after the second AZD1222 dose. The receptors come from an adult who received the AZD1222 COVID-19 vaccine. The CDR3 runs from the conserved cysteine through the conserved F or W. D genes are given only for firm matches. Part of the rows lack a size; the others show once, few, many or a class for expanded clones.

clone_size: .
d_call: .
j_call: TRBJ1-1
v_call: TRBV11-2
cdr3_aa: CASSPWGVVTEAFF
cdr3_nt: TGTGCCAGCAGCCCGTGGGGGGTGGTCACTGAAGCTTTCTTT

clone_size: once
d_call: TRBD1
j_call: TRBJ1-4
v_call: TRBV6-5
cdr3_aa: CASRGEGAVNEKLFF
cdr3_nt: TGTGCCAGCAGGGGAGAGGGGGCGGTTAATGAAAAACTGTTTTTT

clone_size: .
d_call: .
j_call: TRBJ2-2
v_call: TRBV7-2
cdr3_aa: CASSTQNTGELFF
cdr3_nt: TGTGCCAGCAGCACGCAGAACACCGGGGAGCTGTTTTTT

clone_size: .
d_call: .
j_call: TRBJ2-2
v_call: TRBV19
cdr3_aa: CASTNGANTGELFF
cdr3_nt: TGTGCCAGTACCAACGGAGCGAACACCGGGGAGCTGTTTTTT

clone_size: .
d_call: TRBD2
j_call: TRBJ2-1
v_call: TRBV5-1
cdr3_aa: CASSLGSGGAGLNEQFF
cdr3_nt: TGCGCCAGCAGCTTGGGTAGCGGGGGGGCCGGATTAAATGAGCAGTTCTTC

clone_size: once
d_call: .
j_call: TRBJ2-1
v_call: TRBV11-2
cdr3_aa: CASSRGGLGDNEQFF
cdr3_nt: TGTGCCAGCAGCCGTGGAGGACTCGGAGACAATGAGCAGTTCTTC

clone_size: once
d_call: .
j_call: TRBJ1-4
v_call: TRBV28
cdr3_aa: CASTIGQPNEKLFF
cdr3_nt: TGTGCCAGCACGATAGGACAGCCTAATGAAAAACTGTTTTTT

clone_size: .
d_call: TRBD1
j_call: TRBJ1-2
v_call: TRBV2
cdr3_aa: CASSLSRGGGDYGYTF
cdr3_nt: TGTGCCAGCAGTTTATCAAGGGGAGGGGGCGACTATGGCTACACCTTC

clone_size: once
d_call: .
j_call: TRBJ2-7
v_call: TRBV3-1/TRBV3-2
cdr3_aa: CASSQGDISYEQYF
cdr3_nt: TGTGCCAGCAGCCAAGGGGACATCTCCTACGAGCAGTACTTC

clone_size: .
d_call: .
j_call: TRBJ2-1
v_call: TRBV9
cdr3_aa: CASNREGDDYNEQFF
cdr3_nt: TGTGCCAGCAACAGAGAGGGTGATGACTACAATGAGCAGTTCTTC